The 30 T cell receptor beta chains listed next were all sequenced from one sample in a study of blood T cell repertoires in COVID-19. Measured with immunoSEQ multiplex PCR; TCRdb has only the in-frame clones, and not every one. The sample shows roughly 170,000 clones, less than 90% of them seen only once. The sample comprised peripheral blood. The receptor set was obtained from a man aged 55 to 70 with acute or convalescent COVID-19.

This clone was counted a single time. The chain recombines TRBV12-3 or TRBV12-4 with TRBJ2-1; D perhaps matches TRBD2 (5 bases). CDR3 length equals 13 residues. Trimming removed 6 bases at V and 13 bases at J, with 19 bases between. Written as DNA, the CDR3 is TGTGCCAGCAGCCCTCTTGGGATCGGGGAACAGTTCTTC. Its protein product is CASSPLGIGEQFF.

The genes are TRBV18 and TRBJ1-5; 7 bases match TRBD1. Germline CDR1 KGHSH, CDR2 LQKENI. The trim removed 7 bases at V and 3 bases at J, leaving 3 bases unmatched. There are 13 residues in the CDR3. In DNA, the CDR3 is TGTGCCAGCTGCGACAGGGTCAATCAGCCCCAGCATTTT. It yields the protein CASCDRVNQPQHF.

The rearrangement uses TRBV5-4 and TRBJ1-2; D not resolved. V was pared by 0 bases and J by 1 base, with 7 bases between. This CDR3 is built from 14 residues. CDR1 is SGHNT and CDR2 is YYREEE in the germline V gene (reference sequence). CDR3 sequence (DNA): TGTGCCAGCAGCTTGGATCGCAGTAACTATGGCTACACCTTC. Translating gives CASSLDRSNYGYTF.

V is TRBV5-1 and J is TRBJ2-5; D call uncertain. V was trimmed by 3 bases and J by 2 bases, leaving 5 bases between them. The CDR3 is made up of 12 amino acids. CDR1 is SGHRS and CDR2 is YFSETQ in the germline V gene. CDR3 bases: TGCGCCAGCAGCTCTTCTCAAGAGACCCAGTACTTC. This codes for CASSSSQETQYF. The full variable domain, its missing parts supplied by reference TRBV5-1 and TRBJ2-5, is KAGVTQTPRYLIKTRGQQVTLSCSPISGHRSVSWYQQTPGQGLQFLFEYFSETQRNKGNFPGRFSGRQFSNSRSEMNVSTLELGDSALYLCASSSSQETQYFGPGTRLLVL.

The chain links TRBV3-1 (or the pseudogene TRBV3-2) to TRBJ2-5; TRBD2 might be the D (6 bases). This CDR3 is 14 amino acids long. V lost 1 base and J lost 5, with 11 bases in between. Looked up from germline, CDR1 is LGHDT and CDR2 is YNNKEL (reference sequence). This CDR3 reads CASSQAESGETQYF. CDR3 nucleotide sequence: TGTGCCAGCAGCCAAGCGGAAAGCGGGGAGACCCAGTACTTC.

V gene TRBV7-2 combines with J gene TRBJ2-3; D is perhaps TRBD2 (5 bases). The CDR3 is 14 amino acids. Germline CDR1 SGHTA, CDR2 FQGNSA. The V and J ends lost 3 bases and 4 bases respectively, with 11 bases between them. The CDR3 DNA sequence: TGTGCCAGCAGCTTCAACGGACTCCCAGATACGCAGTATTTT. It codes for CASSFNGLPDTQYF.

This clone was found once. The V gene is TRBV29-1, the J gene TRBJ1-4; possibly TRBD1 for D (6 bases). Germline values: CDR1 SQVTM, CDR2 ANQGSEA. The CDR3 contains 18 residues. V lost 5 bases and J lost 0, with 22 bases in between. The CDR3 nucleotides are TGCAGCGTTAGGAAATTCTCGACAGGCGATGCAACTAATGAAAAACTGTTTTTT. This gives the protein CSVRKFSTGDATNEKLFF.

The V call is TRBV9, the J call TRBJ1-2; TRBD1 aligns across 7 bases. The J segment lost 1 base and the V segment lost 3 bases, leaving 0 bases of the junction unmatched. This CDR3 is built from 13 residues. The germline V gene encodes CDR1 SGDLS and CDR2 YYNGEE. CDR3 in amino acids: CASSGQGNYGYTF. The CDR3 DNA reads TGTGCCAGCAGCGGACAGGGTAACTATGGCTACACCTTC. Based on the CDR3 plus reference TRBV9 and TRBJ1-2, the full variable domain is DSGVTQTPKHLITATGQRVTLRCSPRSGDLSVYWYQQSLDQGLQFLIQYYNGEERAKGNILERFSAQQFPDLHSELNLSSLELGDSALYFCASSGQGNYGYTFGSGTRLTVV.

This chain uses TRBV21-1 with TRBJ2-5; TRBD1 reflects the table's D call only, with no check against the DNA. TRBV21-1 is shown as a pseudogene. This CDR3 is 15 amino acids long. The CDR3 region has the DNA TGTGCCAGCAGCAAAGTATCGGCAGGGAAAGAGACCCAGTACTTC. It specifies CASSKVSAGKETQYF.

The CDR3 coding sequence is TGTGCTAGTGTCCGGGGCAAGGAGGGTAGGAGCAATCAGCCCCAGCATTTT. Translation: CASVRGKEGRSNQPQHF. J is TRBJ1-5 and V is TRBV12-5, with a tentative D call TRBD1 (5 bases). V was clipped by 7 bases and J by 1 base, with 20 bases between them. The CDR3 is 17 amino acids. The germline V gene encodes CDR1 LGHNT and CDR2 FRNRAP. Combining the CDR3 with reference TRBV12-5 and TRBJ1-5 gives the whole variable domain DARVTQTPRHKVTEMGQEVTMRCQPILGHNTVFWYRQTMMQGLELLAYFRNRAPLDDSGMPKDRFSAEMPDATLATLKIQPSEPRDSAVYFCASVRGKEGRSNQPQHFGDGTRLSIL.

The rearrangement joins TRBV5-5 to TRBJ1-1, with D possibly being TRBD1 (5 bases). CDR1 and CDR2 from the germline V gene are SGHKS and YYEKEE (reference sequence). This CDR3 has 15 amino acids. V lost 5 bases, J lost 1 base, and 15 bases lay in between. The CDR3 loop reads CASSTGRGSNTEAFF. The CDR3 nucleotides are TGTGCCAGCAGTACGGGTAGGGGCTCGAACACTGAAGCTTTCTTT.

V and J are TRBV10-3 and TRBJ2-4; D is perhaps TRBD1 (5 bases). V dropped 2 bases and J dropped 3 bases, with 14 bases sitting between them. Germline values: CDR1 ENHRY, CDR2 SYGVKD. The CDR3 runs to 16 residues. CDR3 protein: CAISEDRRVGKNIQYF. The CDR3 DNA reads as TGTGCCATCAGTGAGGATCGCAGGGTGGGCAAAAACATTCAGTACTTC.

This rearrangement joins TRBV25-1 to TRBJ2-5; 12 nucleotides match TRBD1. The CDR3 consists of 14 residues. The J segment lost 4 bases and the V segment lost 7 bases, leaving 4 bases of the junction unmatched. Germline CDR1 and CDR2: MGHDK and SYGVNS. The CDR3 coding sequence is TGTGCCAGCACCTTGGGACAGGGGGCAGAGACCCAGTACTTC. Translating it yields CASTLGQGAETQYF.

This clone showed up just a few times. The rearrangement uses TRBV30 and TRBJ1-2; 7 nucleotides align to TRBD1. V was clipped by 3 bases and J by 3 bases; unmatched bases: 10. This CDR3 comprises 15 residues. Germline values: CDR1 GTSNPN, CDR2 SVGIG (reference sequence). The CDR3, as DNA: TGTGCCTGGAGGCTTGCAGGGGGTTCTTACTATGGCTACACCTTC. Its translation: CAWRLAGGSYYGYTF.

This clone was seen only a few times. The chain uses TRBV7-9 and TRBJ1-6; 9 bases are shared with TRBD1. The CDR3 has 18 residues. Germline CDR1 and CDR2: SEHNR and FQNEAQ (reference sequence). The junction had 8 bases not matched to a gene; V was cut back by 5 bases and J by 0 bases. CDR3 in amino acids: CASSTGQGLSSYNSPLHF. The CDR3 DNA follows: TGTGCCAGCAGCACGGGACAGGGCTTGAGCTCCTATAATTCACCCCTCCACTTT. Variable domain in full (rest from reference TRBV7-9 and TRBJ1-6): DTGVSQNPRHKITKRGQNVTFRCDPISEHNRLYWYRQTLGQGPEFLTYFQNEAQLEKSRLLSDRFSAERPKGSFSTLEIQRTEQGDSAMYLCASSTGQGLSSYNSPLHFGNGTRLTVT.

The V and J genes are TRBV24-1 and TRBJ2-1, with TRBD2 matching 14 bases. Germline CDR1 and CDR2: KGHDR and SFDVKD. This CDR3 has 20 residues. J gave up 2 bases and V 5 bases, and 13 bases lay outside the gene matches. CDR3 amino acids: CATSAPSGTSGRSTYNEQFF. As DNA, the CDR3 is TGTGCCACCAGTGCTCCGTCCGGGACTAGCGGGAGAAGTACCTACAATGAGCAGTTCTTC.

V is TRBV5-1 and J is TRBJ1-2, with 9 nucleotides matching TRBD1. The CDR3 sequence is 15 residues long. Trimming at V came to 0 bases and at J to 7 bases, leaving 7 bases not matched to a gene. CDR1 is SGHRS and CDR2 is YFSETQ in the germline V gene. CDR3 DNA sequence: TGCGCCAGCAGCTTGGATGCACAGGGGGCGGGTGGCTACACCTTC. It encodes CASSLDAQGAGGYTF.

CDR3 sequence (DNA): TGTGCCAGCAGCTTAGGGATCCACAGGGGGGGGAACACTGAAGCTTTCTTT. As protein: CASSLGIHRGGNTEAFF. The chain couples TRBV7-6 to TRBJ1-1; the match to TRBD1 covers 8 bases. The CDR3 contains 17 residues. The V segment lost 1 base and the J segment 1 base; nucleotides outside the gene matches: 8. Germline values: CDR1 SGHVS, CDR2 FNYEAQ.

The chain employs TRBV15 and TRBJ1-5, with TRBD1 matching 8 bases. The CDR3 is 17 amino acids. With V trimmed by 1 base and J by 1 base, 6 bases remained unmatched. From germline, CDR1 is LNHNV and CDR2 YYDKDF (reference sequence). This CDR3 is CATSRAGQGASNQPQHF. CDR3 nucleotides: TGTGCCACCAGCAGAGCCGGGCAGGGGGCAAGCAATCAGCCCCAGCATTTT.

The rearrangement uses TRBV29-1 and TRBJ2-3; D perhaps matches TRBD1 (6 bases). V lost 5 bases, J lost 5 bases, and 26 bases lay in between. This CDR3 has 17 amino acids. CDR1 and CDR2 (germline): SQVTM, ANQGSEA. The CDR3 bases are TGCAGCGTTTCTGGTGGTGAAGGGGAGTTAGGGGGAGATACGCAGTATTTT. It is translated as CSVSGGEGELGGDTQYF.

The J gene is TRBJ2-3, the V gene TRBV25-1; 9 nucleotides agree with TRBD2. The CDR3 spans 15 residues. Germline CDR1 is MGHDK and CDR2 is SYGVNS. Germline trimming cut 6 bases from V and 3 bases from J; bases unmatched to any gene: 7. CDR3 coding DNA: TGTGCCAGCAGGCGTAGCGGGAGTTCGACAGATACGCAGTATTTT. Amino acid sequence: CASRRSGSSTDTQYF. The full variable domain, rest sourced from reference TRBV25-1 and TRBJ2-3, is EADIYQTPRYLVIGTGKKITLECSQTMGHDKMYWYQQDPGMELHLIHYSYGVNSTEKGDLSSESTVSRIRTEHFPLTLESARPSHTSQYLCASRRSGSSTDTQYFGPGTRLTVL.

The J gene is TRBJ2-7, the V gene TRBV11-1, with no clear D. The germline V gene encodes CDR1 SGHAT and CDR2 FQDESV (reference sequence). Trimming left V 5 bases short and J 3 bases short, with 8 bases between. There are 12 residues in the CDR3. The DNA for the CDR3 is TGTGCCAGCAGCCTAACAGACTACGAGCAGTACTTC. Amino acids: CASSLTDYEQYF.

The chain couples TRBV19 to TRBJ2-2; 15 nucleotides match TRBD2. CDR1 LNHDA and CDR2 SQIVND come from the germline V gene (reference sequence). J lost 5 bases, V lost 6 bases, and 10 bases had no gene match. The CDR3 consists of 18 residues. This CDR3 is CASSTGLAGGRPTGELFF. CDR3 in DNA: TGTGCCAGTAGCACTGGACTAGCGGGGGGGCGTCCGACCGGGGAGCTGTTTTTT.

The CDR3 loop is CASSSGTGVSIQYF. The CDR3 DNA sequence: TGCGCCAGCAGCTCCGGGACAGGGGTTAGCATTCAGTACTTC. The V call is TRBV5-1, the J call TRBJ2-4, with 10 bases lining up with TRBD1. Germline V gene data show CDR1 as SGHRS and CDR2 as YFSETQ. This CDR3 region has 14 residues. Trimming removed 3 bases from V and 9 bases from J; junction bases left unmatched: 6. The entire variable domain, with the rest obtained from reference TRBV5-1 and TRBJ2-4, is as follows: KAGVTQTPRYLIKTRGQQVTLSCSPISGHRSVSWYQQTPGQGLQFLFEYFSETQRNKGNFPGRFSGRQFSNSRSEMNVSTLELGDSALYLCASSSGTGVSIQYFGAGTRLSVL.

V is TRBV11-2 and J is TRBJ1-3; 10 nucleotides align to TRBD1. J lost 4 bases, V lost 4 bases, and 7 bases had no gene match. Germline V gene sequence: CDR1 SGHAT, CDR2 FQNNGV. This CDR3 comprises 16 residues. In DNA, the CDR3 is TGTGCCAGCAGCTCTATCGACAGGGGGCTCGGAAACACCATATATTTT. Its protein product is CASSSIDRGLGNTIYF.

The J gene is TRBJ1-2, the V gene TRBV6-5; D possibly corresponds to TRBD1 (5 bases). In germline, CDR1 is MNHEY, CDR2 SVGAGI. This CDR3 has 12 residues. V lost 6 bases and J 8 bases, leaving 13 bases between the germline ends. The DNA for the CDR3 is TGTGCCAGCAGGGCAGGGTCTTGGGGCTACACCTTC. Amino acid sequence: CASRAGSWGYTF.

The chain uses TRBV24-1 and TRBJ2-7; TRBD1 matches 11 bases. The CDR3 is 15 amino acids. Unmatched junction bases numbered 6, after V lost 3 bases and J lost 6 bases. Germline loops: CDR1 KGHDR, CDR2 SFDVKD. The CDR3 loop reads CATSDRDRGTGEQYF. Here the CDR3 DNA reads TGTGCCACCAGTGATCGGGACAGGGGGACTGGCGAGCAGTACTTC.

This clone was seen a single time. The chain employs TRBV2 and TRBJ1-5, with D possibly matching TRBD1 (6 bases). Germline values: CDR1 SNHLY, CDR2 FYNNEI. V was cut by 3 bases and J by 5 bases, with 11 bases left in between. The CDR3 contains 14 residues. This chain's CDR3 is CASSDRGGDQPQHF. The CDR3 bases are TGTGCCAGCAGTGACAGGGGAGGGGATCAGCCCCAGCATTTT.

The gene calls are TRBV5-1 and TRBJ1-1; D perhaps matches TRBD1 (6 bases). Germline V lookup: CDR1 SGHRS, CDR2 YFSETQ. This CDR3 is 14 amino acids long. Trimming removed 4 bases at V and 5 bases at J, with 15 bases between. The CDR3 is CASSPTGTRTEAFF. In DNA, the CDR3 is TGCGCCAGCAGCCCAACCGGGACAAGGACTGAAGCTTTCTTT.

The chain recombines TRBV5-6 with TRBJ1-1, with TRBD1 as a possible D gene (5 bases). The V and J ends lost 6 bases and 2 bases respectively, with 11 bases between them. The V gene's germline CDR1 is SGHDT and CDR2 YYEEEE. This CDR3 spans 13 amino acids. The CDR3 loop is CASIRGENTEAFF. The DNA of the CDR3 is TGTGCCAGCATCCGGGGGGAAAACACTGAAGCTTTCTTT.